This T cell receptor beta chain stems from a study of patients and donors after allogeneic stem cell transplantation. A single count supports this clonotype. TCRdb fed the RT-PCR reads into MiXCR, producing one record per CDR3 protein. The table includes about 74,000 distinct CDR3 sequences, about 25% detected once. This CDR3 is built from 13 residues. Germline lookup yields CDR1 ENHRY and CDR2 SYGVKD. The V end lost 2 bases, the J end lost 7 bases, and 9 bases lay between the germline ends. The source of this sequence is a human donor who was either an allogeneic HSCT recipient or a stem cell or donor lymphocyte infusion donor (not recorded which). It is not recorded whose cells these are; they may come from a transplant donor. The chain has TRBV10-3 and TRBJ2-1; D is possibly TRBD2 (6 bases). The sample comprised blood, either unsorted or a sorted T cell fraction (not recorded which). CDR3 nucleotide sequence: TGTGCCATCAGTGAGCCAGGGAGGAATGAGCAGTTCTTC. Its translation: CAISEPGRNEQFF.